Each of the 16 T cell receptor beta chains below was sequenced from the same sample in a study of blood T cell repertoires in COVID-19. Generated by immunoSEQ multiplex PCR, the TCRdb table keeps only in-frame clones and is missing some. This table has approximately 320,000 clones, roughly 86% appearing once. Input material: PBMCs or T cells enriched from blood (not recorded which). All receptors come from a woman aged 18-30 years who had recovered from COVID-19.

CDR3 protein: CASSSLLAGRHNEQFF. CDR3 DNA sequence: TGTGCCAGCAGTTCCCTACTAGCGGGGCGCCACAATGAGCAGTTCTTC. The chain couples TRBV6-5 to TRBJ2-1, with 10 bases identical to TRBD2. Germline-derived CDR1 and CDR2 are MNHEY and SVGAGI. The CDR3 loop spans 16 amino acids. With 4 bases clipped from V and 5 bases from J, the junction kept 8 bases outside the gene matches.

The CDR3 region is CAIRGDSSLGNTIYF. Written as DNA, the CDR3 is TGTGCCATCAGGGGGGACAGTAGCCTGGGAAACACCATATATTTT. J is TRBJ1-3 and V is TRBV10-3; 7 bases match TRBD1. This CDR3 region has 15 residues. Germline CDR1 is ENHRY and CDR2 is SYGVKD. V gave up 6 bases and J gave up 4 bases; unmatched junction bases: 9.

This clone was picked up one time. V gene TRBV5-1 combines with J gene TRBJ1-2; TRBD1 agrees at 7 bases. V shed 6 bases and J 6 bases; nucleotides not matched to a gene: 5. The germline V gene encodes CDR1 SGHRS and CDR2 YFSETQ. CDR3 size: 12 residues. The CDR3 DNA is TGCGCCAGCACTCTCCAGGGGGATGGCTACACCTTC. Translation gives CASTLQGDGYTF.

This clone was recorded once. The J gene is TRBJ2-7, the V gene TRBV7-9; D gene uncertain. The V end lost 1 base, the J end lost 2 bases, and 9 bases lay between the germline ends. From germline, CDR1 is SEHNR and CDR2 FQNEAQ (reference sequence). The CDR3 has 14 residues. DNA for the CDR3: TGTGCCAGCAGCTTAGGACCGGCGGCCTACGAGCAGTACTTC. It specifies CASSLGPAAYEQYF.

The V call is TRBV6-2 or TRBV6-3, the J call TRBJ1-5; 7 nucleotides align to TRBD1. J lost 4 bases, V lost 5 bases, and 17 bases had no gene match. There are 18 residues in the CDR3. Germline loops: CDR1 MNHEY, CDR2 SVGEGT. The CDR3 coding sequence is TGTGCCAGCAGTCCCTTAATCAGTTTCGACAGGGATAATCAGCCCCAGCATTTT. This translates into CASSPLISFDRDNQPQHF.

The table lists this clone with a count of one. The rearrangement joins TRBV30 to TRBJ1-6; a weak D match, TRBD1 (5 bases). This CDR3 comprises 13 residues. V gave up 3 bases and J gave up 7 bases, with 10 bases separating them. CDR1 GTSNPN and CDR2 SVGIG come from the germline V gene (reference sequence). This CDR3 is CAWRATVNSPLHF. CDR3 DNA: TGTGCCTGGAGGGCGACAGTAAATTCACCCCTCCACTTT.

The chain couples TRBV28 to TRBJ1-1, with D unclear. Germline-derived CDR1 and CDR2 are MDHEN and SYDVKM. V gave up 7 bases and J gave up 2 bases, with 5 bases separating them. The CDR3 spans 11 residues. The CDR3 region is CASTTNTEAFF. The CDR3 DNA reads TGTGCCAGCACGACTAACACTGAAGCTTTCTTT.

DNA of the CDR3: TGTGCCAGCAGCTTTTCGTTGGGACAGGGTTATGGCTACACCTTC. As protein: CASSFSLGQGYGYTF. This chain links TRBV11-2 with TRBJ1-2, with 9 bases aligning to TRBD1. In germline, CDR1 is SGHAT, CDR2 FQNNGV. V lost 3 bases and J lost 5; bases outside the gene matches: 7. CDR3 size: 15 residues.

This sequence joins TRBV6-5 and TRBJ2-3; D ambiguous. The CDR3 is 13 residues long. Germline lookup yields CDR1 MNHEY and CDR2 SVGAGI. V was pared by 5 bases and J by 7 bases, with 13 bases between. CDR3 DNA sequence: TGTGCCAGCAGTCGCGGCGCAGAATATACGCAGTATTTT. It encodes CASSRGAEYTQYF.

V gene TRBV5-4 combines with J gene TRBJ1-5; TRBD1 is a possible D gene (5 bases). Per the germline V gene, CDR1 is SGHNT and CDR2 is YYREEE (reference sequence). The V end lost 0 bases, the J end lost 4 bases, and 11 bases lay between the germline ends. The CDR3 extends over 15 amino acids. Here the CDR3 DNA reads TGTGCCAGCAGCTTGGACCAGGGCGTAAATCAGCCCCAGCATTTT. This encodes CASSLDQGVNQPQHF.

The chain has TRBV27 and TRBJ2-1, with D perhaps TRBD2 (6 bases). The CDR3 totals 13 residues. Between the trimmed V and J ends, which lost 7 bases and 10 bases, there was a span of 17 bases. Germline V lookup: CDR1 MNHEY, CDR2 SMNVEV (reference sequence). In nucleotides, the CDR3 is TGTGCCAGCACCAAAACCCCCCTAGCGGAGCAGTTCTTC. Translating it yields CASTKTPLAEQFF.

The chain uses TRBV14 and TRBJ2-1; maybe TRBD2 (6 bases). The CDR3 has 15 residues. Trimming stripped 0 bases from V and 9 bases from J, with 15 bases between. CDR1 SGHDN and CDR2 FVKESK come from the germline V gene. CDR3 amino acids: CASSQDLGGLSEQFF. CDR3 DNA: TGTGCCAGCAGCCAAGATCTCGGGGGATTAAGTGAGCAGTTCTTC.

CDR3 sequence (DNA): TGTGCCAGCAGCTGGGGGACAGGGGGTTATCAGCCCCAGCATTTT. Translation: CASSWGTGGYQPQHF. The chain combines TRBV7-2 with TRBJ1-5, with 11 bases identical to TRBD1. The V gene's germline CDR1 is SGHTA and CDR2 FQGNSA. V trimming: 4 bases; J trimming: 5 bases; junction bases outside the gene matches: 4. The CDR3 contains 15 residues.

The rearrangement uses TRBV5-4 and TRBJ2-3; no firm D call. CDR1 and CDR2 (germline): SGHNT, YYREEE (reference sequence). CDR3 length equals 16 residues. V was clipped by 5 bases and J by 0 bases, with 16 bases between them. The CDR3 loop reads CASRLRADSSTDTQYF. In DNA form, the CDR3 reads TGTGCCAGCAGATTACGAGCCGACTCTAGCACAGATACGCAGTATTTT.

The rearrangement links TRBV27 to TRBJ2-2, with a tentative D call TRBD2 (5 bases). Germline V CDR1 and CDR2: MNHEY, SMNVEV (reference sequence). Trimming stripped 9 bases from V and 7 bases from J, with 15 bases between. This CDR3 is built from 13 residues. The CDR3 protein is CASRTTSDGELFF. The CDR3 DNA follows: TGTGCCAGTAGAACCACTAGTGACGGGGAGCTGTTTTTT.

This chain links TRBV5-1 with TRBJ2-7, with D tentatively TRBD1 (6 bases). Trimming left V 1 base short and J 3 bases short, with 14 bases between. This CDR3 has 15 residues. The germline gives CDR1 SGHRS, CDR2 YFSETQ. The CDR3 sequence: CASSLYGRDNYEQYF. CDR3 sequence (DNA): TGCGCCAGCAGCTTGTATGGCAGGGACAACTACGAGCAGTACTTC.